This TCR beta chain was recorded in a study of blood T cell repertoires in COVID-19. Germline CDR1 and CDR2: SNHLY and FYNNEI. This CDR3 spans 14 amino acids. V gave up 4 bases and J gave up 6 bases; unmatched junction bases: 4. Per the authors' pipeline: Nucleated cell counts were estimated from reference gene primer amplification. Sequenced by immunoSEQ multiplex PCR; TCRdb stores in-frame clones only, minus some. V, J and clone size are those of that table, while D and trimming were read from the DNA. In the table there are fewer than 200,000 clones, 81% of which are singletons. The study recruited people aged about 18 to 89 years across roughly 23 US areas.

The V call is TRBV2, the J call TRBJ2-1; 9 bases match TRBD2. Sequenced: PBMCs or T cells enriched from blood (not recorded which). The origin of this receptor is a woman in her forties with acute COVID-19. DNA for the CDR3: TGTGCCAGCAGTGTCCTAGCGGGGTTCAATGAGCAGTTCTTC. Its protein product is CASSVLAGFNEQFF.